The rows below give T cell receptor beta chains drawn from one sample of a study of response to subunit inactivated influenza vaccine. TCRdb reprocessed the RT-PCR reads with MiXCR, giving one entry per CDR3 protein. The repertoire consists of 500,000 to 550,000 distinct CDR3 sequences, with 7.2% occurring once and the leading ten covering roughly 14%. The starting material was PBMCs from blood, obtained roughly 24 months after vaccination. These receptors all stem from a man aged 45 to 70 who received an inactivated influenza vaccine. Both conserved end residues are part of each CDR3. D genes are given only for firm matches. Size is omitted from some rows. Given values are once, few, many or a class for expanded clones.

many | TRBJ2-7 | TRBV20-1 | TRBD2 | TGCAGTGCAACAGTAGCGGGGCCCTCCTACGAGCAGTACTTC | CSATVAGPSYEQYF
many | TRBJ2-1 | TRBV4-2 | . | TGTGCCAGCAGCCAAGACCGAGACAGGGAGCAGTTCTTC | CASSQDRDREQFF
. | TRBJ2-3 | TRBV7-3 | . | TGTGCCAGCAGCCTCCAATTGGCCTACAACACAGATACGCAGTATTTT | CASSLQLAYNTDTQYF
many | TRBJ2-2 | TRBV2 | . | TGTGCCAGCAGCTGGGCGAACACCGGGGAGCTGTTTTTT | CASSWANTGELFF
. | TRBJ1-1 | TRBV4-1 | . | TGCGCCAGCAGCCAAGGAAGCACTGTCAGGGGCACTGAAGCTTTCTTT | CASSQGSTVRGTEAFF
few | TRBJ2-4 | TRBV18 | . | TGTGCCAGCTCATCGGCCGGAGCCAAAAACATTCAGTACTTC | CASSSAGAKNIQYF
. | TRBJ2-3 | TRBV20-1 | TRBD2 | TGCAGTGGCTGGGGGGGGTCTCTGGGCACAGATACGCAGTATTTT | CSGWGGSLGTDTQYF
. | TRBJ1-2 | TRBV27 | . | TGTGCCAGCAGTTTGGGCCCCGGGACGGCCTTGACCTTC | CASSLGPGTALTF
. | TRBJ2-7 | TRBV6-1 | . | TGTGCCAGCCGGCCCGGGACGGCCCCCTACGAGCAGTACTTC | CASRPGTAPYEQYF
. | TRBJ2-1 | TRBV25-1 | TRBD2 | TGTGCCAGCCCTGGACTAGCGGGAGGGAATGAGCAGTTCTTC | CASPGLAGGNEQFF
many | TRBJ1-5 | TRBV7-2 | . | TGTGCCAGCAGCTTAGGGGGGGCAGGCAATCAGCCCCAGCATTTT | CASSLGGAGNQPQHF
many | TRBJ1-1 | TRBV9 | . | TGTGCCAGCAGCGTAGATGTAGGGAGGAACACTGAAGCTTTCTTT | CASSVDVGRNTEAFF
. | TRBJ2-7 | TRBV2 | . | TGTGCCAGCAGTGAGGGGGCTGCCTACGAGCAGTACTTC | CASSEGAAYEQYF
few | TRBJ2-1 | TRBV19 | TRBD1 | TGTGCCAGTACCAAGGGACAGGGCAGATACAATGAGCAGTTCTTC | CASTKGQGRYNEQFF
few | TRBJ2-5 | TRBV20-1 | . | TGCAGTGCTAGAGTAAGAGAGACCCAGTACTTC | CSARVRETQYF
. | TRBJ1-2 | TRBV3-1 | . | TGTGCCAGCAGCCTTTCAGCGTTCGGCTACACCTTC | CASSLSAFGYTF
. | TRBJ1-2 | TRBV20-1 | . | TGCAGTGCTACCGCGGGGCAGGGTGGCTACACCTTC | CSATAGQGGYTF
many | TRBJ1-5 | TRBV19 | TRBD1 | TGTGCCAGCTCGCCCGAGACAGGGGGAAATCAGCCCCAGCATTTT | CASSPETGGNQPQHF
. | TRBJ1-2 | TRBV7-9 | . | TGTGCCAGCAGCCCAGCCGCCCTCTTCTATGGCTACACCTTC | CASSPAALFYGYTF
many | TRBJ1-5 | TRBV18 | . | TGTGCCACCGCAGAGATTTATAGCAATCAGCCCCAGCATTTT | CATAEIYSNQPQHF
few | TRBJ2-4 | TRBV7-7 | . | TGTGCTAGCAGCTTAGAGGAAAGCTGGGGGGCCAAAAACATTCAGTACTTC | CASSLEESWGAKNIQYF
few | TRBJ1-1 | TRBV3-1 | TRBD1 | TGTGCCAGCAGCCTAAGAGGGGGCTCGACCACTGAAGCTTTCTTT | CASSLRGGSTTEAFF
many | TRBJ1-1 | TRBV29-1 | . | TGCAGCGTTGAGGCTACAGGGAGTGTTGAAGCTTTCTTT | CSVEATGSVEAFF
many | TRBJ2-7 | TRBV10-3 | TRBD2 | TGTGCCATCAGCTCAAGCGGGAGTACCTACGAGCAGTACTTC | CAISSSGSTYEQYF
. | TRBJ2-3 | TRBV12-3/TRBV12-4 | . | TGTGCCAGCAGTTTAGGCGGGGGCCTCCCGGATGCGCAGTATTTT | CASSLGGGLPDAQYF
. | TRBJ2-1 | TRBV28 | TRBD2 | TGTGCCAGCAGTTTCCTCGGGAGGGGCAGCTACAATGAGCAGTTCTTC | CASSFLGRGSYNEQFF
many | TRBJ1-1 | TRBV6-2/TRBV6-3 | . | TGTGCCAGCAGTTACGCGGATTGGAACACTGAAGCTTTCTTT | CASSYADWNTEAFF
. | TRBJ2-7 | TRBV7-9 | TRBD1 | TGTGCCAGCAGCTACCGGGACAGGGAGTCCTACGAGCAGTACTTC | CASSYRDRESYEQYF
many | TRBJ2-2 | TRBV20-1 | . | TGCAGTGCTAGAGATCCCCGTCGGCGGCCCGGGGAGCTGTTTTTT | CSARDPRRRPGELFF
few | TRBJ2-1 | TRBV5-5 | . | TGTGCCAGCAGCTTGATGCTCAGCTACAATGAGCAGTTCTTC | CASSLMLSYNEQFF
few | TRBJ2-1 | TRBV6-5 | TRBD2 | TGTGCCAGCAGTTATGGGACTAATAATGAGCAGTTCTTC | CASSYGTNNEQFF
. | TRBJ2-1 | TRBV4-1 | TRBD2 | TGCGCCAGAAGCCAACCACGGGGGGAAAGGGAGCAGTTCTTC | CARSQPRGEREQFF
many | TRBJ2-3 | TRBV6-2/TRBV6-3 | TRBD2 | TGTGCCAGCAGTTACGCGGGGCATCTAGCGGGAGTTCCCACAGATACGCAGTATTTT | CASSYAGHLAGVPTDTQYF
. | TRBJ2-7 | TRBV3-1 | . | TGTGCCAGCAGCCAGGGGACATTGACTGGAACCTACGAGCAGTACTTC | CASSQGTLTGTYEQYF
. | TRBJ2-7 | TRBV20-1 | . | TGCAGTGCTCGCAAGGAGCCCTACGAGCAGTACTTC | CSARKEPYEQYF
few | TRBJ2-3 | TRBV11-2 | TRBD2 | TGTGCCAGCAGCCCCCCGGGACTAGCGGGATCTACGCAGTATTTT | CASSPPGLAGSTQYF
. | TRBJ2-3 | TRBV5-1 | TRBD2 | TGCGCCAGCAGCTCGGGGACTAGCGGGGGACCCCCCACAGATACGCAGTATTTT | CASSSGTSGGPPTDTQYF
. | TRBJ2-3 | TRBV6-1 | TRBD1 | TGTGCCAGCAGTACAGGGGCCACCACAGATACGCAGTATTTT | CASSTGATTDTQYF
. | TRBJ2-7 | TRBV11-2 | . | TGTGCCAGCAGCTTCACCAACTCGAACTACGAGCAGTACTTC | CASSFTNSNYEQYF
many | TRBJ1-1 | TRBV11-2 | TRBD1 | TGTGCCAGCAGCCTCCGGGACAGGGTGACTGAAGCTTTCTTT | CASSLRDRVTEAFF
. | TRBJ2-7 | TRBV7-2 | . | TGTGCCAGCAGCTTCACAGTCTACGAGCAGTACTTC | CASSFTVYEQYF
many | TRBJ2-7 | TRBV5-1 | TRBD2 | TGCGCCAGCAGCTACCGGACTAGCGGGGCCCACCCCTACTACGAGCAGTACTTC | CASSYRTSGAHPYYEQYF
few | TRBJ1-4 | TRBV4-3 | . | TGCGCCAGCAGCCAAGGAGACAGCTCAGTGGAAAAACTGTTTTTT | CASSQGDSSVEKLFF
few | TRBJ2-5 | TRBV5-1 | . | TGCGCCAGCAGCGGCCTAGGGGGGCCAGAGACCCAGTACTTC | CASSGLGGPETQYF
many | TRBJ2-1 | TRBV4-3 | . | TGCGCCAGCAGCCAGGAAATTAGAGCTTACTCCTACAATGAGCAGTTCTTC | CASSQEIRAYSYNEQFF
. | TRBJ1-3 | TRBV27 | . | TGTGCCAGGAGGAGACAGTCCTCTGGAAACACCATATATTTT | CARRRQSSGNTIYF
. | TRBJ2-7 | TRBV7-9 | TRBD1 | TGTGCCAGCAGCTTACCCCAGGGGGCTCAAAACTACGAGCAGTACTTC | CASSLPQGAQNYEQYF
few | TRBJ1-1 | TRBV5-6 | . | TGTGCCAGCAGCTCGAGGGGGATTGGCACTGAAGCTTTCTTT | CASSSRGIGTEAFF